This T cell receptor (beta chain) derives from a study of cytomegalovirus exposure and HLA in healthy donors (dated by TCRdb to about 2017). Describing the broader study: An earlier analysis of several hundred of the donors reported approximately 300 Gb of sequence data and roughly 110 million unique TCR beta sequences from 150 million to 200 million T cells. An early release that covered approximately 600 HLA-typed donors contained about 300 gigabases of sequencing data and tens of millions of unique TCR sequences. Of the roughly 430 genotyped donors, around 81% fell in the genetic ancestry cluster associated with self-reported Caucasian donors. The aim of the study was to test whether cataloging public T cell receptors could identify signatures of past pathogen exposure. The T cell repertoires of some 700 subjects were profiled by immunosequencing and related to cytomegalovirus serostatus. A separate validation cohort of over 95 different subjects was used in addition to the approximately 610-subject first cohort. High-throughput TCR immunosequencing, statistical association of individual TCRs with disease status, and machine learning were combined to predict cytomegalovirus infection status. In a later analysis, previously published TCR beta repertoires from about 670 donors were re-analyzed and high-resolution HLA genotyping was added so that TCR occurrence patterns could be studied. In the later analysis, no new phenotypic data were used to find candidate immune exposures; instead, reliance was placed on TCR beta sequences and their occurrence across donors. An earlier analysis of 587 of the donors used high-throughput TCR beta sequencing to judge whether each TCR beta V gene segment behaved as functional or pseudogenic. Donor age, sex, ethnicity and CMV serostatus were compiled alongside the repertoire data. Genome-wide SNP genotypes for about 55% of the 666 donors were used in a later genetic analysis, which treated that subset as a discovery cohort. All discovery cohort repertoires had been generated on a single sequencing platform. HLA typing included class I and class II loci at four-digit resolution. Typing coverage varied by locus: roughly 620-640 donors for A, B, C, DRB1 and DQB1; 522 for DQA1; 600 to 610 for DPA1; around 450 for DPB1. Several DR-DQ haplotypes were treated as single units for association and clustering because of strong linkage in the cohort. Among around 400 genotyped donors of the cohort, an average of roughly 240,000 unique TCR beta nucleotide sequences were sequenced per donor, around 20% of them non-productive.

In total, over 600 healthy bone marrow donors made up the cohort. All cohort members were sampled while nominally healthy, although unrecorded immune exposures were likely present. The donor was CMV seropositive and was included in the group of 250 to 300 seropositive cohort members. A peripheral blood sample was collected from each donor, and TCR beta sequencing was performed on peripheral blood mononuclear cells. The Qiagen DNeasy Blood Extraction Kit was used to extract genomic DNA from the blood cell samples. As to this clone: Its recognized antigen is unknown. No much larger clonotype is one base removed from it; base qualities were not supplied.

Based on the germline V gene, the CDR1 and CDR2 sequences are SGHTA and FQGNSA. V is cut by 3 bases and J by 5 bases, and the space between the germline ends is 16 bases. Measured from the cysteine to the phenylalanine, the CDR3 is 15 residues long. Only the CDR3 DNA stays, 45 bases, in frame from base 1. The method behind the library was the immunoSEQ multiplex PCR assay. For the multiplex PCR, a mixture combining 60 forward primers for TCR Vbeta segments and 13 reverse primers for TCR Jbeta segments was used. A multiplex PCR assay on genomic DNA amplified the CDR3 region of rearranged TCR beta genes. On the Illumina HiSeq System, the amplified TCR beta libraries were sequenced as 87-base-pair reads. In the source study's methods: In a later analysis, 80 million or so unique TCR beta chains were counted across the 650 to 700 repertoires, and around 11 million of these chains were shared by at least two donors. Raw reads were error-corrected and collapsed into unique sequences by a nearest-neighbor algorithm in which closely related sequences were merged to remove PCR and sequencing errors. To assign V, D and J gene segments, CDR3 sequences were aligned to IMGT reference sequences. Each retained sequence needed at least a six-nucleotide match to both a V gene segment and a J gene segment. A rearrangement was called productive if the CDR3 had no stop codons and remained in frame with V and J, and every other rearrangement was called non-productive. Following IMGT convention, CDR3 was defined as the stretch from the second conserved V-encoded cysteine up to the conserved J-encoded phenylalanine. Sequences without an unambiguous match to a single V gene segment were excluded from the earlier analysis of a few hundred of the donors. In an earlier analysis of approximately 560 of the donors, a V segment was called functional when productive rearrangements were above 56.7%, and segregating when the standard deviation between donors exceeded 5%. To diagnose cytomegalovirus status from the catalog of TCR beta chain sequences, a statistical classification framework was built. In a later analysis, V and J genes were assigned by comparing TCR nucleotide sequences against IMGT/GENE-DB human TR gene sequences. The TCRdist pipeline was used in a later analysis to assign CDR3 sequences and most-parsimonious VDJ recombination scenarios. In a later analysis, each TCR beta chain was defined by its CDR3 amino acid sequence together with its V-gene family, and reads without a unique V-gene family were excluded. In a later analysis, nearly 600 highly shared, low-generation-probability nucleotide sequences were removed to address suspected cross-contamination and a sequencing artifact. In a later analysis, a clonal expansion index was calculated for each public chain from normalized within-repertoire ranks of inferred template counts. A later analysis computed generation probabilities with a VDJ recombination model fitted to out-of-frame rearrangements, and checked the results against IGoR. Hypergeometric tests were used in a later analysis to score TCR-TCR, TCR-HLA and TCR-CMV co-occurrence, with a repertoire-size bias correction applied to the TCR pairs. In a later analysis, false discovery rates were estimated by permuting HLA or CMV assignments 20 times. In a later analysis, co-occurring TCRs were grouped using DBSCAN, and TCRdist sequence similarity was added for clustering within HLA-allele-positive subsets. Repertoires with fewer than 30,000 or more than 120,000 public chains, plus five repertoires with anomalous nucleotide sharing, were excluded from co-occurrence clustering. This immuneACCESS table, as held by TCRdb, lists in-frame sequences with V and J called but not all clones. Of the missing ones, under half trace to an unresolved V gene in checked studies; the others have no known cause. That table furnishes V, J and clone size, whereas the DNA furnished D and trimming. This sample comprises roughly 180,000 clones, 75% to 85% of them detected only once. Around 2% of the sample is held by the ten biggest clonotypes.

Results the study describes overall, beyond this receptor: HLA typing was unavailable for some donors at each locus, so association tests used only the typed subset. Specific HLA alleles were associated with 15,000 to 20,000 TCR beta sequences at a false discovery rate of 0.05 in a later analysis. Several of the top co-occurrence clusters appeared to be linked to parvovirus B19, influenza, CMV and Epstein-Barr virus, according to a later analysis. A later analysis found that HLA-associated TCR beta chains were more clonally expanded and had lower generation probabilities than equally common non-associated chains. The earlier analysis of a few hundred of the donors excluded over 15 rarely observed V segments, including chromosome 9 orphons, because counts were too low. In a later analysis, most CMV-associated TCR beta chains were found to appear HLA-restricted, with HLA associations seemingly driven largely by CMV exposure. While some public TCRs were present in many individuals, most TCR sequences turned up only very rarely across donors. In both the original and validation cohorts, the classifier was reported to diagnose cytomegalovirus status with high specificity and sensitivity. The authors suggested that the approach could potentially be generalized to other disease states and immunological phenotypes. Compared with the 666-donor mean, donors in an Asian-associated ancestry cluster had fewer N-insertions in productive TCRs, according to a later genetic analysis. CMV serostatus was the only immune exposure information available for the cohort. In an earlier analysis of approximately 600 of the donors, most TCR beta V segments were observed in productive rearrangements about 87% or about 30% of the time, broadly matching IMGT annotations. Correlated functional status among segregating V segments might reflect linkage disequilibrium, but an unknown experimental factor could not be ruled out. Some IMGT-functional V segments, including TRBV6-2 and TRBV6-3, could not be told apart with the 87-base-pair reads, so those segments were excluded. A cluster of highly shared sequence variants was judged likely to be a technical artifact of the sequencing pipeline. In vitro tests confirmed that a few of the cytomegalovirus-associated TCR beta chains recognize cytomegalovirus antigens. Sequencing depth was assumed to be roughly uniform across donors in the presence/absence analyses, though that assumption may not hold. A further reported finding was that TCR beta sequences accurately predicted the HLA-A and HLA-B alleles for most subjects in the first cohort. According to a later analysis, TCR association rates differed among HLA loci, with DRB1 alleles showing the most associated TCRs and HLA-C alleles showing the fewest. The study gave a list of 150 to 200 TCR beta chains associated with cytomegalovirus. Strong co-occurrence of HLA alleles, especially DR and DQ, made assigning TCR associations to individual alleles difficult. In this cohort, only TCR beta chains were sequenced, and detectable features were limited by the absence of alpha or paired-chain data. An association between a missense DCLRE1C variant and V-gene and J-gene trimming of TCR beta chains was found in a later genetic analysis and replicated in an independent cohort.

The receptor was isolated from a woman aged 18-30 years in good health and CMV-seropositive. Input material: PBMCs. The rearranged chain carries TRBV7-2 and TRBJ2-5; possibly the D gene is TRBD2, per 6 matching bases. The bases are TGTGCCAGCAGCTTGGCCAGACTAGTTTGGGAGACCCAGTACTTC. It encodes CASSLARLVWETQYF.